The following is a TCR beta chain sequence with its context. No antigen is known for it. Sequencing was performed with immunoSEQ multiplex PCR; in TCRdb, only in-frame clones are kept and a portion is missing. The table has roughly 2.6 million clones, roughly nine tenths seen once; the top ten hold about 0.13%. The entry originates in a study of shared clonotypes between healthy human individuals. Study in general: The study enrolled two women and a few men aged 18 to 49. Study conclusions and caveats: The naive CD4 repertoires of several donors were compared, and around 5.1% of clonotypes were shared.

CDR1 is SGHKS, CDR2 YYEKEE, per germline (reference sequence). This CDR3 has 16 residues. V lost 0 bases to trimming and J lost 0 bases, with 11 bases between them. Donors included only healthy HIV-negative adults lacking recent acute infections or vaccinations. This chain joins TRBV5-5 and TRBJ2-3; D ambiguous. The TCR sequence derives from a man aged 18 to 30 in good health. Sequenced sample: naive CD4+ T cells sorted from blood. Subset given: CD45RA+ positively selected. The CDR3 loop is CASSLAPSYSTDTQYF. The CDR3 nucleotides are TGTGCCAGCAGCTTGGCCCCCAGCTATAGCACAGATACGCAGTATTTT.